The 6 T cell receptor beta chains reported below all come from one sample, sequenced in a study of cytomegalovirus exposure and HLA in healthy donors. PCR primers comprised 60 Vbeta and 13 Jbeta primers. Generated by immunoSEQ multiplex PCR, the TCRdb table keeps only in-frame clones and is missing some. The profile shows 150,000 to 200,000 clones, about 85% of them singletons. Sequencing was carried out using PBMCs. These receptors were obtained from a man in his late teens or twenties in good health and CMV-seronegative.

The sample holds a few counts of this clone. This rearrangement joins TRBV28 to TRBJ1-4; 8 nucleotides align to TRBD1. Trimming at V came to 3 bases and at J to 4 bases, leaving 7 bases not matched to a gene. CDR1 MDHEN and CDR2 SYDVKM come from the germline V gene. The CDR3 is 16 amino acids. Here the CDR3 DNA reads TGTGCCAGCAGTTTGTCCCAGGGGGCCGGTAATGAAAAACTGTTTTTT. It specifies CASSLSQGAGNEKLFF.

Comment on this clone: At one end the junction does not follow the germline gene, possibly because of a read error. The chain links TRBV7-9 to TRBJ2-7; 10 positions match TRBD1. This CDR3 region has 15 residues. CDR1 SEHNR and CDR2 FQNEAQ come from the germline V gene (reference sequence). The CDR3 coding sequence is TGTTCCAGCAGCTCGACAGGGGGCCCACTATACGAGCAGTACTTC. This encodes CSSSSTGGPLYEQYF.

The V gene is TRBV5-4, the J gene TRBJ2-1, with D possibly matching TRBD2 (6 bases). V dropped 4 bases and J dropped 10 bases, with 24 bases sitting between them. CDR1 is SGHNT, CDR2 YYREEE, per germline (reference sequence). The CDR3 runs to 16 residues. CDR3 DNA sequence: TGTGCCAGCAGCGGCCCTTGGGCGGGATCCTCGGGGGAGCAGTTCTTC. Its protein product is CASSGPWAGSSGEQFF.

This chain joins TRBV6-5 and TRBJ1-2; 7 bases match TRBD1. After removal of 6 bases from V and 8 bases from J, the junction contained 6 bases not matched to a gene. Germline V gene sequence: CDR1 MNHEY, CDR2 SVGAGI. CDR3 size: 12 residues. This chain's CDR3 is CASRTGLHGYTF. CDR3 sequence (DNA): TGTGCCAGCAGGACAGGGTTACACGGCTACACCTTC.

This chain links TRBV9 with TRBJ2-3; 11 nucleotides match TRBD2. Germline V gene data show CDR1 as SGDLS and CDR2 as YYNGEE. The junction had 13 bases not matched to a gene; V was cut back by 4 bases and J by 3 bases. CDR3 size: 18 residues. CDR3 DNA sequence: TGTGCCAGCAGCTCCCGCCTAGCGGGAGGTTCAAGAACAGATACGCAGTATTTT. It encodes CASSSRLAGGSRTDTQYF.

This clone was observed a single time. The V gene is TRBV5-4, the J gene TRBJ1-5; a weak D match, TRBD1 (5 bases). The germline gives CDR1 SGHNT, CDR2 YYREEE (reference sequence). V was pared by 4 bases and J by 7 bases, with 12 bases between. There are 13 residues in the CDR3. The CDR3 DNA is TGTGCCAGCAGCACCGGGGGGGACCAGCCCCAGCATTTT. Translated: CASSTGGDQPQHF.